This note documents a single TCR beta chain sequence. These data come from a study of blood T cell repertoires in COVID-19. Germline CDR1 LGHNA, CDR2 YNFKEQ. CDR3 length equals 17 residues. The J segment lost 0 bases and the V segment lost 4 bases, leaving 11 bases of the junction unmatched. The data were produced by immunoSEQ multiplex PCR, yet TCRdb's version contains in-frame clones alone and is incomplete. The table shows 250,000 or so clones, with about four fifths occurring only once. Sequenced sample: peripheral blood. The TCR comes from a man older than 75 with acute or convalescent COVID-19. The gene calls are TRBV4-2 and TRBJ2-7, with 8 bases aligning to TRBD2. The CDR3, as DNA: TGTGCCAGCAGCCGGAACCTAGCGGGCCATGACTCCTACGAGCAGTACTTC. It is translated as CASSRNLAGHDSYEQYF.